What follows are 5 T cell receptor beta chains derived from one specimen sequenced in a study of blood T cells in healthy people across ages. Sample-barcoded 5' priming and a J-beta primer mix drove a second PCR of about 6 to 12 cycles. TCRdb ran MiXCR on the 5' RACE reads and lists one entry per CDR3 protein. The sample contains just under 750,000 distinct CDR3 sequences, around a fifth of which appear only once. Sample: blood. The receptors derive from a man between 65 and 80 years old in good health.

This clonotype has more than one count but fewer than ten. The genes are TRBV5-1 and TRBJ2-3; no definite D call. Germline CDR1 reads SGHRS; CDR2 reads YFSETQ. V lost 3 bases to trimming and J lost 0 bases, with 11 bases between them. CDR3 length: 15 amino acids. The CDR3 protein is CASSSEVTSTDTQYF. Written as DNA, the CDR3 is TGCGCCAGCAGCTCCGAGGTTACTAGCACAGATACGCAGTATTTT.

This clonotype was picked up many times. The chain uses TRBV6-5 and TRBJ2-7, with unresolved D. The CDR3 is made up of 13 amino acids. The V end lost 5 bases, the J end lost 2 bases, and 10 bases lay between the germline ends. Per the germline V gene, CDR1 is MNHEY and CDR2 is SVGAGI. The CDR3 DNA reads as TGTGCCAGCAGTCGCAAATTAGCCTACGAGCAGTACTTC. This sequence encodes CASSRKLAYEQYF.

The CDR3 reads CASSTSGTAIYEQYF. The CDR3 nucleotides are TGTGCCAGCAGCACATCCGGGACAGCCATCTACGAGCAGTACTTC. The V call is TRBV5-5, the J call TRBJ2-5; 7 bases align to TRBD1. The closer fit of TRBJ2-7 to the DNA end suggests the J call may be wrong. The V gene's germline CDR1 is SGHKS and CDR2 YYEKEE (reference sequence). The CDR3 consists of 15 residues.

On this clonotype: A much larger clone differs from this one at a single base, so this may be a read error. J is TRBJ2-2 and V is TRBV28; D gene ambiguous. Between the trimmed V and J ends, which lost 0 bases and 6 bases, there was a span of 2 bases. The CDR3 is 12 amino acids. Germline lookup yields CDR1 MDHEN and CDR2 SYDVKM. The CDR3 reads CASSLWPGELFF. For the CDR3, the DNA is TGTGCCAGCAGTTTATGGCCCGGGGAGCTGTTTTTT.

This clonotype was picked up a small number of times. V usage is TRBV20-1 and J usage is TRBJ2-1; 9 positions agree with TRBD2. V lost 0 bases, J lost 10 bases, and 10 bases stayed unmatched. Germline loops: CDR1 DFQATT, CDR2 SNEGSKA (reference sequence). This CDR3 contains 15 residues. The CDR3 sequence: CSARDLLAGRMEQFF. The CDR3 region has the DNA TGCAGTGCTAGAGATTTACTAGCGGGTCGAATGGAGCAGTTCTTC.